This paragraph covers one TCR beta chain sequence. The antigen is undetermined. Germline CDR1 reads SQVTM; CDR2 reads ANQGSEA. Trimming at V came to 5 bases and at J to 6 bases, leaving 11 bases not matched to a gene. The CDR3 has 14 amino acids. Libraries used roughly 20,000 to 1,100,000 sorted naive CD8 T cells and 10%, 30% or 50% RNA input. TCRdb passed the PCR reads through MiXCR, listing each CDR3 protein once. The table records approximately 500,000 distinct CDR3 sequences, roughly 23% of them present only once. This sample was taken from a study of molecular identifiers for immune sequencing clone quantification. General study points: Under 1% of molecules in naive cells, but over 97% of effector molecules, belonged to clones above 20 RNA copies. Investigators reportedly could detect spiked Jurkat TCR RNA from one cell among approximately 1 million naive cells.

Sequenced: naive CD8+ T cells from blood, with Jurkat cell RNA spiked in. Subset: FACS-sorted CD8+CD4-CCR7+CD45RA+ naive T cells. The TCR was taken from a human donor in good health. Some libraries in this study had Jurkat cell RNA spiked in. The chain joins TRBV29-1 to TRBJ2-7, with TRBD1 identical over 9 bases. In DNA form, the CDR3 reads TGCAGCGTTATCTTCCGGGACAGGGTTGTCGAGCAGTACTTC. This sequence encodes CSVIFRDRVVEQYF.